This TCR beta chain was sequenced for a study of T-cell reconstitution after alpha-beta-depleted transplantation in children. Findings and caveats of the study: Recipient T cells and thymic progenitors that survived gave rise to the high TCRbeta diversity observed at day 60 in some patients. The origin of alpha-beta T cells about two months after transplant was reportedly several hundred expanded graft clones. Fresh T-cell production supplied most of the T-cell counts and diversity seen one year after transplant.

This clonotype was seen a handful of times. Its target is unknown. Germline trimming cut 5 bases from V and 4 bases from J; bases unmatched to any gene: 12. This CDR3 region has 18 residues. Germline lookup yields CDR1 KGHSH and CDR2 LQKENI. For TCRbeta, the library was prepared with unique molecular identifiers. TCRdb re-called the PCR reads through MiXCR, storing one row per CDR3 protein. The sample includes 100,000 or so distinct CDR3 sequences, 7.5% to 9.5% of them seen just once. The chain employs TRBV18 and TRBJ2-1; 12 bases align to TRBD1. This specimen consisted of PBMCs, obtained before TCRalphabeta/CD19-depleted stem cell transplant. The sequence came from a boy under 10 years old with acute lymphoblastic leukemia, due to receive a stem cell transplant. CDR3 region: CASSSGTGGFAQYNEQFF. DNA for the CDR3: TGTGCCAGCTCATCCGGGACAGGGGGCTTTGCCCAATACAATGAGCAGTTCTTC.